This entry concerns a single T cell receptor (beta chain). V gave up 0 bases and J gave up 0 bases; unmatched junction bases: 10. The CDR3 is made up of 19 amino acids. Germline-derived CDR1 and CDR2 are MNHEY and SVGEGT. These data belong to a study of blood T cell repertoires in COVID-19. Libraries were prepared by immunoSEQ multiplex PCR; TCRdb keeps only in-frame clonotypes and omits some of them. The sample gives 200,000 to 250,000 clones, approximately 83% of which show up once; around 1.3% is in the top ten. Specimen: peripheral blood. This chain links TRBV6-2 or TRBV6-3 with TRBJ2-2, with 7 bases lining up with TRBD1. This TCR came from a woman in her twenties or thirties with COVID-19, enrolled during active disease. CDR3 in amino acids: CASSYSTQGTTPNTGELFF. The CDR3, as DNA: TGTGCCAGCAGTTACTCGACACAGGGGACAACCCCGAACACCGGGGAGCTGTTTTTT.